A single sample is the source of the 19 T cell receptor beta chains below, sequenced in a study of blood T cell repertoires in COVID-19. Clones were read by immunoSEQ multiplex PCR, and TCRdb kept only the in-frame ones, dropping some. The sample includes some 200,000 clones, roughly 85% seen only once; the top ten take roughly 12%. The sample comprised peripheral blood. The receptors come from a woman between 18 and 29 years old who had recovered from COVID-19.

In DNA form, the CDR3 reads TGTGCCAGCAGCTCCGGGACAGGTGGAGGTGAAAAACTGTTTTTT. Its protein is CASSSGTGGGEKLFF. The chain uses TRBV5-4 and TRBJ1-4; 8 nucleotides line up with TRBD1. The CDR3 spans 15 residues. Germline CDR1 SGHNT, CDR2 YYREEE (reference sequence). The ends lost 3 bases at V and 7 bases at J; junction bases unmatched: 8. Drawing the rest from reference TRBV5-4 and TRBJ1-4, the complete variable domain is ETGVTQSPTHLIKTRGQQVTLRCSSQSGHNTVSWYQQALGQGPQFIFQYYREEENGRGNFPPRFSGLQFPNYSSELNVNALELDDSALYLCASSSGTGGGEKLFFGSGTQLSVL.

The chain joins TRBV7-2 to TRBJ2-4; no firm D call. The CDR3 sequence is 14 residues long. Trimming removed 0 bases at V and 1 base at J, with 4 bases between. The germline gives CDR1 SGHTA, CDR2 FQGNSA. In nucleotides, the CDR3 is TGTGCCAGCAGCTTAGCCAGGGCCAAAAACATTCAGTACTTC. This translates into CASSLARAKNIQYF.

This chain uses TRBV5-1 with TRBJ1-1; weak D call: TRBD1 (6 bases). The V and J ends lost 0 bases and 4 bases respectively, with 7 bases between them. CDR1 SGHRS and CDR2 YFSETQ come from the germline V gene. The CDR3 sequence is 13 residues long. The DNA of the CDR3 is TGCGCCAGCAGCTTGGGACAGGTCACTGAAGCTTTCTTT. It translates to CASSLGQVTEAFF.

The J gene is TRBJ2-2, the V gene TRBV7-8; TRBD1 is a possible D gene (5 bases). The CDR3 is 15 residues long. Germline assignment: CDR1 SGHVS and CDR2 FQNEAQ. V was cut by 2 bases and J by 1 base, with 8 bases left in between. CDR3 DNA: TGTGCCAGCAGCTTACAAGGACAGAACACCGGGGAGCTGTTTTTT. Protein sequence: CASSLQGQNTGELFF.

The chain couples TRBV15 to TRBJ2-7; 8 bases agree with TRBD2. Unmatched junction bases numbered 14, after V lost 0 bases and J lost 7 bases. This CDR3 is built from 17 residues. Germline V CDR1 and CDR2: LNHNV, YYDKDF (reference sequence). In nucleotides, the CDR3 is TGTGCCACCAGCAGAGATCGAGAGAGCGGGAGAGAGTGGGAGCAGTACTTC. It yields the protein CATSRDRESGREWEQYF. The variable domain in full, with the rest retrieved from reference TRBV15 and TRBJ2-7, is DAMVIQNPRYQVTQFGKPVTLSCSQTLNHNVMYWYQQKSSQAPKLLFHYYDKDFNNEADTPDNFQSRRPNTSFCFLDIRSPGLGDTAMYLCATSRDRESGREWEQYFGPGTRLTVT.

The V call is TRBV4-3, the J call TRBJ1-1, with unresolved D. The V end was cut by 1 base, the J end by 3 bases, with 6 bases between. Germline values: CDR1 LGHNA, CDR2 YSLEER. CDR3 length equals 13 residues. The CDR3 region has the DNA TGCGCCAGCAGCCAAGGAGGGTACACTGAAGCTTTCTTT. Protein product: CASSQGGYTEAFF.

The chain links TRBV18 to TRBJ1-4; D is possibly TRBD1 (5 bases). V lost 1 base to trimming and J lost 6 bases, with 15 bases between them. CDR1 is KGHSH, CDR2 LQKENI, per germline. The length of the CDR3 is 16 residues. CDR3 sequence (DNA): TGTGCCAGCTCACCACTGCTACAGGTTGAATATGAAAAACTGTTTTTT. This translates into CASSPLLQVEYEKLFF.

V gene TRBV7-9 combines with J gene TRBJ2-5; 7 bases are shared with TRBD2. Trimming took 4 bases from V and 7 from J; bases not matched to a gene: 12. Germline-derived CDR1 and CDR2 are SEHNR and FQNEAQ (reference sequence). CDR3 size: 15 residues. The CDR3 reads CASSSTSAPRRTQYF. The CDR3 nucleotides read TGTGCCAGCAGCTCTACTAGCGCACCCCGGAGGACCCAGTACTTC.

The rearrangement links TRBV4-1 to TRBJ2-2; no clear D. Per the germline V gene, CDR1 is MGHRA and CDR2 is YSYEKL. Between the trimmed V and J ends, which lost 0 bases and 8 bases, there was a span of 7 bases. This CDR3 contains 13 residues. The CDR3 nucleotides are TGCGCCAGCAGCCAAGATAGAGGTGGGGAGCTGTTTTTT. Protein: CASSQDRGGELFF.

The CDR3 loop reads CAWSVGRGEFSPLHF. The CDR3 nucleotides are TGTGCCTGGAGTGTTGGCAGGGGAGAATTTTCACCCCTCCACTTT. The chain couples TRBV30 to TRBJ1-6, with TRBD1 as a possible D gene (6 bases). The V gene's germline CDR1 is GTSNPN and CDR2 SVGIG (reference sequence). With 0 bases removed from V and 9 bases from J, the gap between germline ends came to 15 bases. The CDR3 loop spans 15 amino acids. Complete variable domain (other parts from reference TRBV30 and TRBJ1-6): SQTIHQWPATLVQPVGSPLSLECTVEGTSNPNLYWYRQAAGRGLQLLFYSVGIGQISSEVPQNLSASRPQDRQFILSSKKLLLSDSGFYLCAWSVGRGEFSPLHFGNGTRLTVT.

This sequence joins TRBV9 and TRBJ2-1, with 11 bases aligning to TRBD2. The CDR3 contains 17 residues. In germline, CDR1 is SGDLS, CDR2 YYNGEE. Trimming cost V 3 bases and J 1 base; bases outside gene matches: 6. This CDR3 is CASSGTSGSASYNEQFF. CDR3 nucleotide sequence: TGTGCCAGCAGCGGGACTAGCGGGTCGGCTTCCTACAATGAGCAGTTCTTC.

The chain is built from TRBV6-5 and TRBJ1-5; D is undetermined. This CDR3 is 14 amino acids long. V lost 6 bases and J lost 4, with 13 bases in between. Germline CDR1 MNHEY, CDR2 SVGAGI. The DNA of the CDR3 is TGTGCCAGCAGCTTTGTGACGGGGAATCAGCCCCAGCATTTT. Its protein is CASSFVTGNQPQHF.

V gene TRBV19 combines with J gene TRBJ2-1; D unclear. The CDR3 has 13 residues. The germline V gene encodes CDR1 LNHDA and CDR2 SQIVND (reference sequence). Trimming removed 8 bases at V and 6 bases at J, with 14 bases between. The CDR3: CASAYKRFNEQFF. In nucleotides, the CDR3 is TGTGCCAGTGCCTATAAGAGGTTCAATGAGCAGTTCTTC.

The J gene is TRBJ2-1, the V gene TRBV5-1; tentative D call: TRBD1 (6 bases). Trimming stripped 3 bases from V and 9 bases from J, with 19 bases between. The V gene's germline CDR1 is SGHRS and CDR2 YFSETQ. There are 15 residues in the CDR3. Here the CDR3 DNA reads TGCGCCAGCAGCTCCATAGCAGGGGAAGGCTTTGAGCAGTTCTTC. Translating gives CASSSIAGEGFEQFF. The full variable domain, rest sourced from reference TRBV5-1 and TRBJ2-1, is KAGVTQTPRYLIKTRGQQVTLSCSPISGHRSVSWYQQTPGQGLQFLFEYFSETQRNKGNFPGRFSGRQFSNSRSEMNVSTLELGDSALYLCASSSIAGEGFEQFFGPGTRLTVL.

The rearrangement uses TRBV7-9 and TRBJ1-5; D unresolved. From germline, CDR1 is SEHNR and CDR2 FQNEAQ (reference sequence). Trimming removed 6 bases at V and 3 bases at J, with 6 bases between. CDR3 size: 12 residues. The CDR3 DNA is TGTGCCAGCAGTCCTCCCAATCAGCCCCAGCATTTT. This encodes CASSPPNQPQHF. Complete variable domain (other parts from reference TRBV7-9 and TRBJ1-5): DTGVSQNPRHKITKRGQNVTFRCDPISEHNRLYWYRQTLGQGPEFLTYFQNEAQLEKSRLLSDRFSAERPKGSFSTLEIQRTEQGDSAMYLCASSPPNQPQHFGDGTRLSIL.

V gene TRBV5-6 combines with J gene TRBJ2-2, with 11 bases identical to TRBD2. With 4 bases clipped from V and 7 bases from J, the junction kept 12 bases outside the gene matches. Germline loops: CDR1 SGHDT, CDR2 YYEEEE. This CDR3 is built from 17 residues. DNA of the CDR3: TGTGCCAGCAGCGAGGGTAGCGGGAGGGCCCTCGGCGGGGAGCTGTTTTTT. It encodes CASSEGSGRALGGELFF.

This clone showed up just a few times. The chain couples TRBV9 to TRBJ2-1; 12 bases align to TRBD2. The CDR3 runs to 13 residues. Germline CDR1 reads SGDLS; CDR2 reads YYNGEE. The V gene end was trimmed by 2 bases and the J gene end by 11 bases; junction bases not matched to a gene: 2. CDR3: CASSVGLAGQQFF. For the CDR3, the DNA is TGTGCCAGCAGCGTGGGACTAGCGGGTCAGCAGTTCTTC. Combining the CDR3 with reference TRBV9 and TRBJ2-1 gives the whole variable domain DSGVTQTPKHLITATGQRVTLRCSPRSGDLSVYWYQQSLDQGLQFLIQYYNGEERAKGNILERFSAQQFPDLHSELNLSSLELGDSALYFCASSVGLAGQQFFGPGTRLTVL.

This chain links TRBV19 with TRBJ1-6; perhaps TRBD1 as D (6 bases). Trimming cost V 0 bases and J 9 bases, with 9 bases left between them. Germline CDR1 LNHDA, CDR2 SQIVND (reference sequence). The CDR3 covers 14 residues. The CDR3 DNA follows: TGTGCCAGTAGTATAGAGACAGGAGGTTCACCCCTCCACTTT. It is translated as CASSIETGGSPLHF.

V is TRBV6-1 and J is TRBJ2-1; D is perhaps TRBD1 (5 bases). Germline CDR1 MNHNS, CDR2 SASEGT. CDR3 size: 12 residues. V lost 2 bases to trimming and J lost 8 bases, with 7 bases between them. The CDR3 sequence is CASSEMGHEQFF. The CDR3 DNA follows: TGTGCCAGCAGTGAAATGGGGCATGAGCAGTTCTTC.